Each of the 14 T cell receptor beta chains below was sequenced from the same sample in a study of spatial heterogeneity in lung cancer. TCRdb reanalysed the 5' RACE reads using MiXCR and keeps one entry per CDR3 protein. The table lists 40,000 or so distinct CDR3 sequences, 3.1% of them singletons, with approximately 35% in the top ten. Time point denoted: sample taken at primary tumor resection. The starting material was normal lung tissue next to the tumor, obtained at surgery. These receptors came from a male donor with early-stage non-small cell lung cancer.

This clonotype was counted at least ten times. The rearrangement uses TRBV11-2 and TRBJ1-1; D is unclear. CDR3 length equals 13 residues. The germline V gene encodes CDR1 SGHAT and CDR2 FQNNGV. The V end lost 4 bases, the J end lost 1 base, and 7 bases lay between the germline ends. In DNA form, the CDR3 reads TGTGCCAGCAGCTATGTTACGAACACTGAAGCTTTCTTT. It translates to CASSYVTNTEAFF.

There are many counts of this clonotype. The V gene is TRBV7-9, the J gene TRBJ1-2, with D maybe TRBD1 (6 bases). The V end lost 2 bases, the J end lost 4 bases, and 14 bases lay between the germline ends. Germline V gene sequence: CDR1 SEHNR, CDR2 FQNEAQ (reference sequence). CDR3 length: 15 amino acids. CDR3 loop: CASSLTGATPYGYTF. The CDR3, as DNA: TGTGCCAGCAGCTTAACGGGGGCGACCCCCTATGGCTACACCTTC. Full variable domain (rest looked up from reference TRBV7-9 and TRBJ1-2): DTGVSQNPRHKITKRGQNVTFRCDPISEHNRLYWYRQTLGQGPEFLTYFQNEAQLEKSRLLSDRFSAERPKGSFSTLEIQRTEQGDSAMYLCASSLTGATPYGYTFGSGTRLTVV.

This clonotype was counted many times. This chain links TRBV4-1 with TRBJ1-4, with 7 bases that match TRBD1. J was trimmed by 8 bases and V by 6 bases; bases with no gene match: 9. Germline values: CDR1 MGHRA, CDR2 YSYEKL. This CDR3 has 14 amino acids. The CDR3, as DNA: TGCGCCAGCAGACCAGACAGGGCGAGCGAAAAACTGTTTTTT. Encoded protein: CASRPDRASEKLFF.

In this sample, this clonotype turned up many times. V usage is TRBV20-1 and J usage is TRBJ1-1, with D perhaps matching TRBD1 (6 bases). The CDR3 consists of 12 residues. Trimming took 5 bases from V and 6 from J, leaving 13 bases between them. From germline, CDR1 is DFQATT and CDR2 SNEGSKA (reference sequence). In DNA form, the CDR3 reads TGCAGTGCTCGACCAGGGGCCTCTGAAGCTTTCTTT. It translates to CSARPGASEAFF.

This clonotype has at least ten counts. The gene calls are TRBV6-2 or TRBV6-3 and TRBJ2-1, with 13 nucleotides matching TRBD2. The CDR3 is made up of 14 amino acids. V dropped 7 bases and J dropped 6; count of bases not matched to a gene: 3. CDR1 MNHEY and CDR2 SVGEGT come from the germline V gene. Here the CDR3 reads CASNGLAGANEQFF. For the CDR3, the DNA is TGTGCCAGCAACGGACTAGCGGGGGCCAATGAGCAGTTCTTC.

This clonotype was recorded a few times. The chain recombines TRBV28 with TRBJ1-4; 10 nucleotides agree with TRBD1. This CDR3 is built from 14 residues. Losses at the gene ends were 8 bases for V and 7 bases for J; bases not matched to a gene: 7. In germline, CDR1 is MDHEN, CDR2 SYDVKM. CDR3 sequence: CASQPGQGGEKLFF. Here the CDR3 DNA reads TGTGCCAGCCAGCCCGGACAGGGGGGTGAAAAACTGTTTTTT.

This clonotype was recorded at least ten times. J is TRBJ1-1 and V is TRBV6-1; the D is unclear. Trimming pared 6 bases from V and 1 base from J, leaving 15 bases between. CDR1 and CDR2 (germline): MNHNS, SASEGT. The CDR3 contains 15 residues. The DNA for the CDR3 is TGTGCCAGCAGAGGTCTAGTTACTGGGAACACTGAAGCTTTCTTT. Translated, it gives CASRGLVTGNTEAFF.

In DNA, the CDR3 is TGTGCCAGCAGCTTAGTTTTCGGTCAGAACACTGAAGCTTTCTTT. This encodes CASSLVFGQNTEAFF. The rearrangement links TRBV7-9 to TRBJ1-1; unclear D gene. The germline CDR1 and CDR2 sequences are SEHNR and FQNEAQ (reference sequence). The CDR3 has 15 amino acids. Trimming stripped 1 base from V and 1 base from J, with 10 bases between.

This clonotype was observed many times. This chain uses TRBV12-3 or TRBV12-4 with TRBJ2-1; D not resolved. Trimming left V 4 bases short and J 13 bases short, with 11 bases between. The CDR3 runs to 11 residues. For the CDR3, the DNA is TGTGCCAGCAGTTCCTGGGTAGAACAGTTCTTC. This gives the protein CASSSWVEQFF.

This clonotype has ten or more counts. An end of the junction does not agree with germline; a read error may underlie this. J is TRBJ2-2 and V is TRBV7-7; the match to TRBD2 covers 11 bases. Germline CDR1 is SSHAT and CDR2 is FNYEAQ (reference sequence). The CDR3 loop spans 14 amino acids. The CDR3 DNA reads as TGTGCTAGCAGCCCACTAGCGGGAGCCGGGGAGCTGTTTTTT. It is translated as CASSPLAGAGELFF.

The sample holds many counts of this clonotype. CDR3 coding DNA: TGCGCCAGCAGCTTGGTCGGGCCAGGCACTGAAGCTTTCTTT. Protein product: CASSLVGPGTEAFF. This chain links TRBV5-1 with TRBJ1-1; D gene ambiguous. Trimming took 0 bases from V and 4 from J, leaving 10 bases between them. Germline loops: CDR1 SGHRS, CDR2 YFSETQ. The CDR3 totals 14 residues.

This clonotype showed up just a few times. This chain links TRBV5-1 with TRBJ2-5; D remains ambiguous. Germline values: CDR1 SGHRS, CDR2 YFSETQ. The CDR3 spans 12 residues. Trimming took off 4 bases at V and 3 bases at J, with 7 bases between the two ends. CDR3 nucleotides: TGCGCCAGCAGCCCGACGGAAGAGACCCAGTACTTC. It yields the protein CASSPTEETQYF.

This clonotype was counted at least ten times. V and J are TRBV4-3 and TRBJ2-6; D ambiguous. Deletions cut 0 bases from V and 0 bases from J, with 12 bases between. The germline gives CDR1 LGHNA, CDR2 YSLEER. The CDR3 sequence is 18 residues long. The CDR3 protein is CASSQDTGRYSGANVLTF. CDR3 nucleotide sequence: TGCGCCAGCAGCCAAGATACTGGCAGGTACTCTGGGGCCAACGTCCTGACTTTC.

This chain links TRBV7-2 with TRBJ1-3; D ambiguous. This CDR3 has 13 amino acids. Between the trimmed V and J ends, which lost 6 bases and 5 bases, there was a span of 11 bases. The germline V gene encodes CDR1 SGHTA and CDR2 FQGNSA. CDR3 protein: CASSPGRRNTIYF. The CDR3 nucleotides read TGTGCCAGCAGTCCCGGCAGGCGAAACACCATATATTTT.